The rows below give T cell receptor beta chains drawn from one sample of a study of beta chain features in type 1 diabetes. Data came from immunoSEQ multiplex PCR; TCRdb stores just in-frame clones and leaves some out. The table records 300,000 to 350,000 clones, approximately 15% of them present only once. The sequencing input was central memory CD4+ T cells from blood. These receptors originate from a man aged 25-45 years in good health. Both conserved end residues are part of each CDR3. A D gene is named only where the DNA matches it firmly. Only part of the rows carry a size: once, few, many, or a class if the clone is expanded.

TRBJ1-2	.	.	TRBV29-1	TGCAGCGTTGGTGGAGGGAGTGGCTACACCTTC	CSVGGGSGYTF
TRBJ2-2	.	.	TRBV18	TGTGCCAGCTCACTAAGTTCACGAAACACCGGGGAGCTGTTTTTT	CASSLSSRNTGELFF
TRBJ1-5	.	.	TRBV18	TGTGCCAGCTCACCACCGATGGGACAACATAGCAATCAGCCCCAGCATTTT	CASSPPMGQHSNQPQHF
TRBJ1-1	.	.	TRBV11-2	TGTGCCAGCAGCTTAGACGGTGCGGGCTATGACACTGTGAACACTGAAGCTTTCTTT	CASSLDGAGYDTVNTEAFF
TRBJ2-3	.	few	TRBV5-1	TGCGCCAGCAGCTTGCCTAGTCGAGATACGCAGTATTTT	CASSLPSRDTQYF
TRBJ2-7	.	.	TRBV7-9	TGTGCCAGCAGCTTAGCGAGGAGAGGTGATTACGAGCAGTACTTC	CASSLARRGDYEQYF
TRBJ2-1	TRBD2	.	TRBV5-1	TGCGCCAGCAGCTTGGAAGCGGGGGCCCCCTACAATGAGCAGTTCTTC	CASSLEAGAPYNEQFF
TRBJ2-6	.	once	TRBV6-6	TGTGCCAGCAGTTCGGGACATCCTTCTGGGGCCAACGTCCTGACTTTC	CASSSGHPSGANVLTF
TRBJ2-1	TRBD1	.	TRBV5-1	TGCGCCAGCAGCTCTCCGGGACAGGGGTGGAATGAGCAGTTCTTC	CASSSPGQGWNEQFF
TRBJ2-2	.	.	TRBV7-8	TGTGCCAGCAGCTTACGCGGGGGCCTCACCGGGGAGCTGTTTTTT	CASSLRGGLTGELFF
TRBJ1-2	.	.	TRBV6-5	TGTGCCAGCAGCCAGGGTTTTGGCGCTGGCTACACCTTC	CASSQGFGAGYTF
TRBJ2-3	.	.	TRBV5-5	TGCGCCAGCAGCCAAGGGGTCGGTTTCTCCGACACAGATACGCAGTATTTT	CASSQGVGFSDTDTQYF
TRBJ2-3	.	.	TRBV7-2	TGTGCCAGCAGTCGTCCCACAGATACGCAGTATTTT	CASSRPTDTQYF
TRBJ2-3	.	many	TRBV13	TGTGCCAGCAGCAATAAGCGGGGCACAGATACGCAGTATTTT	CASSNKRGTDTQYF
TRBJ1-5	.	few	TRBV6-1	TGTGCCAGCATCCGGGAAGGCAATCAGCCCCAGCATTTT	CASIREGNQPQHF
TRBJ1-5	.	.	TRBV9	TGTGCCAGCAGCGTAGGACCGAGCAATCAGCCCCAGCATTTT	CASSVGPSNQPQHF
TRBJ1-5	.	few	TRBV4-1	TGCGCCAGCAGCCAAGAAAGGACGAGCAATCAGCCCCAGCATTTT	CASSQERTSNQPQHF
TRBJ2-4	.	.	TRBV7-2	TGTGCCAGCAGCTTAGCGCCCGGGGGCGCGGGGGTAGCCAAAAACATTCAGTACTTC	CASSLAPGGAGVAKNIQYF
TRBJ2-5	.	few	TRBV9	TGTGCCAGCAGCGTTGGGACTTCTCAAGAGACCCAGTACTTC	CASSVGTSQETQYF
TRBJ1-1	.	.	TRBV5-1	TGCGCCAGCAGCTCCCAGAACACTGAAGCTTTCTTT	CASSSQNTEAFF
TRBJ2-2	.	.	TRBV21-1	TGTGCCAGCAGCAAAGCTGGGACTAGCGGGAGAGGGATGAACACCGGGGAGCTGTTTTTT	CASSKAGTSGRGMNTGELFF
TRBJ1-2	.	few	TRBV7-9	TGTGCCAGCAGCTTACGAACCTATGGCTACACCTTC	CASSLRTYGYTF